This TCR beta chain comes out of a study of control samples from healthy donors and cancer patients. Produced via immunoSEQ multiplex PCR; TCRdb's table is partial and in-frame only. The profile shows under 85,000 clones, less than 95% of them singletons. This CDR3 is built from 16 residues. Looked up from germline, CDR1 is SGHNT and CDR2 is YENEEA. The V gene lost 0 bases and the J gene lost 2 bases, with 12 bases spanning the gap. J is TRBJ2-3 and V is TRBV11-3; a possible D gene is TRBD1 (6 bases). This TCR derives from a woman between 40 and 55 years old in good health. Sequencing was carried out using blood. The CDR3 loop reads CASSLDTGSATDTQYF. The CDR3 coding sequence is TGTGCCAGCAGCTTAGATACAGGGAGCGCCACAGATACGCAGTATTTT. The full variable domain, its missing parts supplied by reference TRBV11-3 and TRBJ2-3, is EAGVVQSPRYKIIEKKQPVAFWCNPISGHNTLYWYLQNLGQGPELLIRYENEEAVDDSQLPKDRFSAERLKGVDSTLKIQPAELGDSAVYLCASSLDTGSATDTQYFGPGTRLTVL.